Sequencing of this T cell receptor beta chain was carried out in a study of shared clonotypes between healthy human individuals. General study results and limits: Richness estimates generally favored naive over memory subsets. Some naive CD4 clonotypes, around 5%, turned up in common across several donors.

In the case of this clone: Its target is unknown.

Looked up from germline, CDR1 is KGHSY and CDR2 is FQNENV. The V gene lost 0 bases and the J gene lost 2 bases, with 7 bases spanning the gap. The CDR3 sequence is 14 residues long. Libraries were prepared by immunoSEQ multiplex PCR; TCRdb keeps only in-frame clonotypes and omits some of them. The sample lists about 2.3 million clones, approximately 93% occurring once. The TCR was taken from a man between 18 and 35 years old in good health. Some clones in this sample may be carry-over from other donors' samples. V is TRBV16 and J is TRBJ2-5; D is unclear. Sequenced: naive CD4+ T cells from PBMCs. The subset was: CD45RA+ positively selected. CDR3 amino acids: CASSQSTLQETQYF. The CDR3 nucleotides are TGTGCCAGCAGCCAATCAACTCTTCAAGAGACCCAGTACTTC.